Sequencing of this TCR beta chain was carried out in a study of cytomegalovirus exposure and HLA in healthy donors. Whole-study results and caveats: It was taken for granted in presence/absence analyses that sequencing depth across donors was roughly uniform. In terms of immune exposure information, only CMV serostatus was available.

This CDR3 has 14 residues. CDR1 is LGHNA and CDR2 is YSLEER in the germline V gene. Trimming stripped 3 bases from V and 3 bases from J, with 12 bases between. In regard to this clone: The antigen is not known.

PCR involved 60 Vbeta and 13 Jbeta primers. Sequenced by immunoSEQ multiplex PCR; TCRdb stores in-frame clones only, minus some. The sample contains approximately 110,000 clones, roughly 74% of which appear only once. Sample: PBMCs. This TCR came from a woman in her fifties or sixties in good health and CMV-seropositive. V is TRBV4-3 and J is TRBJ2-7; D uncertain. The CDR3 reads CASSHKSHNYEQYF. CDR3 nucleotide sequence: TGCGCCAGCAGCCATAAGTCTCACAACTACGAGCAGTACTTC.